The present entry profiles one T cell receptor (beta chain) with its context. No antigen is known for it. It may be a read error: a sequence one base away is much more abundant. The sample comes from a study of post-analysis software for immune sequencing data. Study-level information: The study covered relapsing-remitting, secondary progressive and progressive-relapsing courses of multiple sclerosis.

Prepared TCR beta cDNA libraries contained unique molecular identifiers. Each sample of roughly 0.9 to 11 million input T cells yielded about 500,000 cDNA molecules, so each molecule approximated one T cell. TCRdb re-called the PCR reads through MiXCR, storing one row per CDR3 protein. The sample shows a few hundred thousand distinct CDR3 sequences, approximately 39% of them seen only once. Per the germline V gene, CDR1 is SGHRS and CDR2 is YFSETQ. This CDR3 has 15 residues. Findings and caveats of the study: Controls showed lower frequencies than patients for roughly five TRBV segments, and TRBV5-6, TRBV5-1 and TRBV20-1 were among these. Patients with multiple sclerosis recorded significantly lower normalized Chao1 diversity than controls, the study found. By F measure, samples from a shared preparation batch strongly co-clustered.

This sequence joins TRBV5-1 and TRBJ2-7; 10 nucleotides line up with TRBD1. The assigned J gene may be wrong: the sequence end matches TRBJ2-1 better. The sequenced material came from blood. The TCR was taken from a girl aged 2 to 9 with multiple sclerosis. The CDR3 DNA reads as TGCGCCAGCAGCTTACCCGGGACAGGGGCCTACGAGCAGTTCTTC. Translated, it gives CASSLPGTGAYEQFF.